This T cell receptor beta chain stems from a study of control samples from healthy donors and cancer patients. The V and J ends lost 2 bases and 5 bases respectively, with 12 bases between them. Germline V CDR1 and CDR2: KGHDR, SFDVKD. The CDR3 is 14 residues long. Data came from immunoSEQ multiplex PCR; TCRdb stores just in-frame clones and leaves some out. The sample has tens of thousands of clones; approximately 88% are singletons. Sequencing was performed on PBMCs. This chain joins TRBV24-1 and TRBJ2-7, with a tentative D call TRBD2 (5 bases). The receptor's source is a man between 65 and 79 years old with lung cancer. CDR3 sequence reads: CATSDSGLKDEQYF. DNA of the CDR3: TGTGCCACCAGTGATTCGGGGTTGAAGGACGAGCAGTACTTC.